The next 3 T cell receptor beta chains were all read from a single sample in a study of blood T cell repertoires in COVID-19. The method was immunoSEQ multiplex PCR; TCRdb's version includes in-frame clones alone and lacks a portion of them. There are fewer than 300,000 clones in the sample; 70% to 90% occur only once, and roughly 4% lies in the top ten. The specimen sequenced was PBMCs or T cells enriched from blood (not recorded which). Every receptor here comes from a woman in her thirties who had recovered from COVID-19.

In this sample, this clone turned up once. The chain couples TRBV10-1 to TRBJ2-3; TRBD1 matches 8 bases. CDR1 and CDR2 from the germline V gene are WNHNN and SYGVQD (reference sequence). This CDR3 is built from 14 residues. Trimming took 9 bases from V and 2 from J; bases not matched to a gene: 7. The CDR3: CARWAGQDTDTQYF. The CDR3 coding sequence is TGCGCCAGGTGGGCGGGACAGGACACAGATACGCAGTATTTT.

V is TRBV28 and J is TRBJ2-1, with TRBD2 matching over 16 bases. J gave up 4 bases and V 4 bases, and 4 bases lay outside the gene matches. The CDR3 consists of 17 residues. Germline V gives CDR1 MDHEN, CDR2 SYDVKM. The CDR3 spells CASSSGTSGRAYNEQFF. The CDR3 DNA sequence: TGTGCCAGCAGTTCCGGGACTAGCGGGAGGGCATACAATGAGCAGTTCTTC. The full variable domain, completed using reference TRBV28 and TRBJ2-1, is DVKVTQSSRYLVKRTGEKVFLECVQDMDHENMFWYRQDPGLGLRLIYFSYDVKMKEKGDIPEGYSVSREKKERFSLILESASTNQTSMYLCASSSGTSGRAYNEQFFGPGTRLTVL.

The chain combines TRBV29-1 with TRBJ2-2; 7 bases match TRBD1. Germline-derived CDR1 and CDR2 are SQVTM and ANQGSEA. Trimming took 4 bases from V and 7 from J; bases not matched to a gene: 9. This CDR3 is 14 amino acids long. This chain's CDR3 is CSVVARQGYGELFF. DNA of the CDR3: TGCAGCGTTGTCGCTCGACAGGGATACGGGGAGCTGTTTTTT.